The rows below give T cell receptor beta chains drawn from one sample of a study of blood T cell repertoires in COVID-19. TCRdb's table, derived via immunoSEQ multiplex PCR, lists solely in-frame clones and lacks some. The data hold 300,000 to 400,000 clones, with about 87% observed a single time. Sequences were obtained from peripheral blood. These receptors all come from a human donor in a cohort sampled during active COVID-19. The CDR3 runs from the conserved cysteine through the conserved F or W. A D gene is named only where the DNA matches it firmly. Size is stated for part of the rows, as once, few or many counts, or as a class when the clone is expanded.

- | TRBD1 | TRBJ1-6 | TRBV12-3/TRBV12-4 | CASSLGQNSPLHF | TGTGCCAGCAGTTTGGGACAGAATTCACCCCTCCACTTT
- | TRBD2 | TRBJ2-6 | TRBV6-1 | CATSMGGTGANVLTF | TGTGCCACCTCAATGGGAGGGACCGGGGCCAACGTCCTGACTTTC
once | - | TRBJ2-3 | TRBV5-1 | CASSLAVEVGTQYF | TGCGCCAGCAGCTTGGCAGTAGAGGTTGGTACGCAGTATTTT
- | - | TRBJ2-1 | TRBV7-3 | CASSLTLAGEQFF | TGTGCCAGCAGCTTAACGTTGGCCGGGGAGCAGTTCTTC
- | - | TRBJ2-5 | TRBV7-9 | CASSLSLSRETQYF | TGTGCCAGCAGCCTTAGCCTTAGCCGAGAGACCCAGTACTTC
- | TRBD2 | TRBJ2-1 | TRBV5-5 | CASSPTSGGYNEQFF | TGTGCCAGCAGCCCTACTAGCGGGGGTTACAATGAGCAGTTCTTC
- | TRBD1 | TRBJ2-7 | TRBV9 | CARRQGRGYF | TGTGCCAGAAGACAGGGAAGGGGGTACTTC
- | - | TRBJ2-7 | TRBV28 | CASSLGGFGRGMVYEQYF | TGTGCCAGCAGTTTAGGGGGATTCGGCAGGGGTATGGTGTACGAGCAGTACTTC
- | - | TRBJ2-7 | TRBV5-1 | CASSLDRDISYEQYF | TGCGCCAGCAGCTTGGACCGGGACATCTCCTACGAGCAGTACTTC
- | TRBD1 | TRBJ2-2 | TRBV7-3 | CASSPTGLRTGELFF | TGTGCCAGCAGCCCGACAGGGTTGAGGACCGGGGAGCTGTTTTTT
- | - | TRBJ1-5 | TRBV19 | CASSIDTAEGNQPQHF | TGTGCCAGTAGTATAGACACTGCCGAGGGCAATCAGCCCCAGCATTTT
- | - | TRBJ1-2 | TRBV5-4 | CASSLEGRGYGYTF | TGTGCCAGCAGCTTGGAGGGCAGGGGCTATGGCTACACCTTC
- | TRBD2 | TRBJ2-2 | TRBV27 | CASSSRIPGLAGGPGTGELFF | TGTGCCAGCAGTTCTCGGATCCCGGGACTAGCGGGAGGGCCAGGCACCGGGGAGCTGTTTTTT
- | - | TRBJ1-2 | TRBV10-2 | CASSPTKEAGGDYGYTF | TGCGCCAGCAGCCCCACGAAGGAGGCAGGTGGGGACTATGGCTACACCTTC
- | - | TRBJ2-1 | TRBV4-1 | CASSQGRQGGGRGNEQFF | TGCGCCAGCAGCCAAGGCCGACAGGGAGGAGGACGGGGCAACGAGCAGTTCTTC
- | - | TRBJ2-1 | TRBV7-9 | CASSYGTRDEQFF | TGTGCCAGCAGCTACGGGACTCGCGATGAGCAGTTCTTC
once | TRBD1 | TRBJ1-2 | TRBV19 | CASTGQGDVNYGYTF | TGTGCCAGTACTGGACAGGGGGATGTTAACTATGGCTACACCTTC
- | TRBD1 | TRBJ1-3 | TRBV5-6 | CASSLVTGANHGNTIYF | TGTGCCAGCAGCTTGGTCACAGGGGCAAACCACGGAAACACCATATATTTT
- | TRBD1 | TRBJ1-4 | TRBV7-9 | CASSSTRQGRREKLFF | TGTGCCAGCAGCTCAACCAGACAGGGGCGTCGGGAAAAACTGTTTTTT
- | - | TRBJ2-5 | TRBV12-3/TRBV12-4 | CASSRGSGETQYF | TGTGCCAGCAGCAGGGGCTCCGGAGAGACCCAGTACTTC
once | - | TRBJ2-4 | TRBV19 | CASSPGGSLYF | TGTGCCAGTAGTCCCGGAGGGAGTCTGTACTTC
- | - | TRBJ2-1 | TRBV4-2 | CASSQAREPGNEQFF | TGTGCCAGCAGCCAAGCGAGGGAACCCGGGAATGAGCAGTTCTTC
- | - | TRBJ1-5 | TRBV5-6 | CASSRGGATQPQHF | TGTGCCAGCAGCCGGGGGGGGGCGACCCAGCCCCAGCATTTT
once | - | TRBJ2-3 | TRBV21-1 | CASSKRNRSTDTQYF | TGTGCCAGCAGCAAACGAAACAGATCCACAGATACGCAGTATTTT
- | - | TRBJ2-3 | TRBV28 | CASNSNTDTQYF | TGTGCCAGCAATAGTAACACAGATACGCAGTATTTT